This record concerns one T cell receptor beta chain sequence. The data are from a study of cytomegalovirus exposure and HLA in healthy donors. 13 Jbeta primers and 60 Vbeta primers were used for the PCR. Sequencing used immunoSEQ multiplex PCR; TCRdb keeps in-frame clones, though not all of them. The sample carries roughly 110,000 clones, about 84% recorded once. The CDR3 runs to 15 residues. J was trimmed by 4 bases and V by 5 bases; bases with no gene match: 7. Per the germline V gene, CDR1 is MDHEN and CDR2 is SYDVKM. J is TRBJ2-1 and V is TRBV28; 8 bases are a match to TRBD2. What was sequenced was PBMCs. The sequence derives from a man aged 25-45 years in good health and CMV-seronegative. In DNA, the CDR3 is TGTGCCAGCAGTCAAGCGGGAGCCGTTTACAATGAGCAGTTCTTC. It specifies CASSQAGAVYNEQFF.